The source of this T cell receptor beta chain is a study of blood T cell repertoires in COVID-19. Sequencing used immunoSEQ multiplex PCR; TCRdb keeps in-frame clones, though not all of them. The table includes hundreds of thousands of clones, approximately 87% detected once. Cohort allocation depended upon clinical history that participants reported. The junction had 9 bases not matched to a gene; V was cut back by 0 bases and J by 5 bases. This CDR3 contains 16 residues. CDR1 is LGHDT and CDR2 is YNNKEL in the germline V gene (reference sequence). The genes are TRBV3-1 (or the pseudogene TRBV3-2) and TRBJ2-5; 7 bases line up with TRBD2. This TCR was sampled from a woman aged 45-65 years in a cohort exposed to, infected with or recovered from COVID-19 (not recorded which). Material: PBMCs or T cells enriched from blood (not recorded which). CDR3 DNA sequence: TGTGCCAGCAGCCAAGATCAACGAGCGGGGTCGGAGACCCAGTACTTC. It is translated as CASSQDQRAGSETQYF.